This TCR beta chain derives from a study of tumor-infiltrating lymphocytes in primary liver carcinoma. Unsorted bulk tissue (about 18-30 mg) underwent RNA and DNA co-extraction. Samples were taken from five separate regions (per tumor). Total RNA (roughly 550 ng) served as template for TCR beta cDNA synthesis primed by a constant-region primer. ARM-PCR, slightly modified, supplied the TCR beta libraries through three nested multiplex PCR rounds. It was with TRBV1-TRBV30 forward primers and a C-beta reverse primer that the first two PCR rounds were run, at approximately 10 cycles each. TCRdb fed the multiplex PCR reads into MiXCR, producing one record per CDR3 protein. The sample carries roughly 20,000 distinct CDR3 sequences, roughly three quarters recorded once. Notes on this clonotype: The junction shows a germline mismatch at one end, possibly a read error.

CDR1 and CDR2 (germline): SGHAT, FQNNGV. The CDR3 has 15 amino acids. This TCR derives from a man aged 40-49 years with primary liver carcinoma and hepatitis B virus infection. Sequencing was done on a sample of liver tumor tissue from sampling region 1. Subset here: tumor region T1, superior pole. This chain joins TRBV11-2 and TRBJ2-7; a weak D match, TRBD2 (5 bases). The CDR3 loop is CVSSSETGISGEQYF. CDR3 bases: TGTGTCAGCAGCTCAGAGACCGGGATCTCTGGCGAGCAGTACTTC. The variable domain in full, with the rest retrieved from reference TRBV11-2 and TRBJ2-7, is EAGVAQSPRYKIIEKRQSVAFWCNPISGHATLYWYQQILGQGPKLLIQFQNNGVVDDSQLPKDRFSAERLKGVDSTLKIQPAKLEDSAVYLCVSSSETGISGEQYFGPGTRLTVT.